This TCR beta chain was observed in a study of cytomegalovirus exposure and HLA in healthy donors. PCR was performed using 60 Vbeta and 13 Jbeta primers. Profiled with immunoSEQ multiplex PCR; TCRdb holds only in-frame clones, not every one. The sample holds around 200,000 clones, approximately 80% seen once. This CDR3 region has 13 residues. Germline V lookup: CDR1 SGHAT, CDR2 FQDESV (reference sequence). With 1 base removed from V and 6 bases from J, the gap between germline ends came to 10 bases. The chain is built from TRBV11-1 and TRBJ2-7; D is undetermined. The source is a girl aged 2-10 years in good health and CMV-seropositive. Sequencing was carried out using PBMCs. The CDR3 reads CASSLGTAPEQYF. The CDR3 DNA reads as TGTGCCAGCAGCTTAGGAACAGCTCCCGAGCAGTACTTC.